This T cell receptor (beta chain) appears in the sequencing data of a study of Ad26.COV2.S vaccination and SARS-CoV-2 variants. In this sample, this clone turned up once. What it binds is not known. Libraries were prepared by immunoSEQ multiplex PCR; TCRdb keeps only in-frame clonotypes and omits some of them. The data hold 350,000 to 500,000 clones, with roughly 87% observed a single time. Whole-study results and caveats: The TCR-based breadth and depth measures might underestimate overall T cell responses.

Treatment described: some 19 received Ad26.COV2.S at low or high dose, single or two shots; roughly five received placebo; per-sample allocation not given. The samples were gathered on day 63 after the first injection of vaccine or placebo. This person who donated was an adult of 18-55 years in Boston. Expressing Wuhan-strain SARS-CoV-2 spike, an Ad26 vector served as the vaccine. The germline V gene has CDR1 MNHEY and CDR2 SVGEGT. The CDR3 loop spans 15 amino acids. V lost 2 bases and J lost 3, with 14 bases in between. The sequencing here drew on peripheral blood, taken in a trial of Ad26.COV2.S vaccine versus placebo. The V and J genes are TRBV6-2 or TRBV6-3 and TRBJ2-7, with D maybe TRBD1 (6 bases). This clonotype was sampled from a person aged 18-60 years who received the Ad26.COV2.S COVID-19 vaccine or a placebo. CDR3 coding DNA: TGTGCCAGCAGTTACCTCGACAGGCCCCGCTACGAGCAGTACTTC. Encoded protein: CASSYLDRPRYEQYF.